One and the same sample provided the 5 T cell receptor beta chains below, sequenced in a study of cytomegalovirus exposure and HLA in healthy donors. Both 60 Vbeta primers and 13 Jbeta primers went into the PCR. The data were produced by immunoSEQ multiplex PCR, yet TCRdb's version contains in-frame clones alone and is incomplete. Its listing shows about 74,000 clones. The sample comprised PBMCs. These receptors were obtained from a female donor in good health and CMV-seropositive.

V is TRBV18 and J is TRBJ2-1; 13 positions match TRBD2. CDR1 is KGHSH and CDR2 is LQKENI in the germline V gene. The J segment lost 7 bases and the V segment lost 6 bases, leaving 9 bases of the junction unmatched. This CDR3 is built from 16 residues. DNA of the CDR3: TGTGCCAGCTCGGAGGAAGGACTAGCGGGAGTTAATGAGCAGTTCTTC. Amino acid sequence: CASSEEGLAGVNEQFF.

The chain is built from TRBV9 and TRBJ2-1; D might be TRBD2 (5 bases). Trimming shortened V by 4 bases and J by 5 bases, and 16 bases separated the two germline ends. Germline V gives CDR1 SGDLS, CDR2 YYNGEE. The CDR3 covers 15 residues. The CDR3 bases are TGTGCCAGCAGCCACATAGATAGCGCCCACAATGAGCAGTTCTTC. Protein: CASSHIDSAHNEQFF.

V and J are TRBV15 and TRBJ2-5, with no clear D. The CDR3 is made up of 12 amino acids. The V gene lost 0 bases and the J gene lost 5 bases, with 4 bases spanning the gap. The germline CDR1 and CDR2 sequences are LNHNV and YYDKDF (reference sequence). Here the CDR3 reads CATSRDEETQYF. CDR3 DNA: TGTGCCACCAGCAGAGATGAGGAGACCCAGTACTTC. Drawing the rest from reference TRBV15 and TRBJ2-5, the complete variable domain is DAMVIQNPRYQVTQFGKPVTLSCSQTLNHNVMYWYQQKSSQAPKLLFHYYDKDFNNEADTPDNFQSRRPNTSFCFLDIRSPGLGDTAMYLCATSRDEETQYFGPGTRLLVL.

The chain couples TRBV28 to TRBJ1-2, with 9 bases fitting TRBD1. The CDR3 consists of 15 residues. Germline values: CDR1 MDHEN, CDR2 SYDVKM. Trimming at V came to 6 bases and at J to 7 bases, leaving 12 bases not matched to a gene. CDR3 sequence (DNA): TGTGCCAGCAGGGCATCCGGGACAGGGTTTGCTGGCTACACCTTC. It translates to CASRASGTGFAGYTF.

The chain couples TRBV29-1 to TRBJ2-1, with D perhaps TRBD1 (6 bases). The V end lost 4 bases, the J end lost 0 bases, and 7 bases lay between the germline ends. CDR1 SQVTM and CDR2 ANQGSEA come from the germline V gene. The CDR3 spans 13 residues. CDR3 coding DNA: TGCAGCGTTGGAGGGGGCTCCTACAATGAGCAGTTCTTC. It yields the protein CSVGGGSYNEQFF.